These 21 T cell receptor beta chains originate from one sample sequenced in a study of cytomegalovirus exposure and HLA in healthy donors (dated 2017 in TCRdb). The library was built by means of the immunoSEQ multiplex PCR assay. For the multiplex PCR, a mixture combining 60 forward primers for TCR Vbeta segments and 13 reverse primers for TCR Jbeta segments was used. TCRdb stores this immuneACCESS table with in-frame sequences only. Part of the clones is absent; in the studies checked, under half of the shortfall reflects unresolved V genes, and no reason is known for the rest. This sample lists roughly 150,000 clones; roughly 82% were detected once. Of the sample, roughly 1.6% falls within the top ten clones. Sequences were obtained from PBMCs. The receptors come from a girl aged 10-17 years in good health and CMV-seropositive.

The chain employs TRBV30 and TRBJ1-5, with D perhaps TRBD1 (5 bases). Germline V gives CDR1 GTSNPN, CDR2 SVGIG (reference sequence). The CDR3 is made up of 13 amino acids. V was cut by 1 base and J by 4 bases, with 8 bases left in between. The CDR3 region is CAWSGQTNQPQHF. Written as DNA, the CDR3 is TGTGCCTGGAGTGGACAGACAAATCAGCCCCAGCATTTT.

The chain has TRBV5-1 and TRBJ2-3, with D possibly TRBD1 on 7 matching bases. Trimming removed 6 bases from V and 5 bases from J, with 16 bases in between. Per germline, CDR1 SGHRS and CDR2 YFSETQ. This CDR3 contains 14 residues. This chain's CDR3 is CASNRGGTEDTQYF. CDR3 bases: TGCGCCAGCAACAGAGGAGGGACAGAAGATACGCAGTATTTT.

The J gene is TRBJ1-2, the V gene TRBV6-8, with TRBD1 matching over 8 bases. Germline V CDR1 and CDR2: MNHGY, SAAAGT. The CDR3 is 15 amino acids. Trimming took 8 bases from V and 4 from J; bases not matched to a gene: 12. The CDR3 DNA follows: TGTGCCAGCCCCCGGACAGGGTGGGGGCTCTATGGCTACACCTTC. Translated: CASPRTGWGLYGYTF.

The J gene is TRBJ2-1, the V gene TRBV5-4; maybe TRBD1 (5 bases). This CDR3 has 16 residues. Germline CDR1 reads SGHNT; CDR2 reads YYREEE (reference sequence). V lost 1 base and J lost 0, with 11 bases in between. This chain's CDR3 is CASSLSGHRSYNEQFF. CDR3 bases: TGTGCCAGCAGCTTGTCCGGACATCGCTCCTACAATGAGCAGTTCTTC.

The chain combines TRBV7-2 with TRBJ2-1; tentatively, D is TRBD2 (6 bases). This CDR3 has 15 amino acids. Germline values: CDR1 SGHTA, CDR2 FQGNSA. V shed 5 bases and J shed 2 bases, with 13 bases lying between them. The CDR3 is CASSPGGVPYNEQFF. The CDR3 nucleotides read TGTGCCAGCAGCCCGGGCGGGGTCCCCTACAATGAGCAGTTCTTC. The full variable domain, completed using reference TRBV7-2 and TRBJ2-1, is GAGVSQSPSNKVTEKGKDVELRCDPISGHTALYWYRQSLGQGLEFLIYFQGNSAPDKSGLPSDRFSAERTGGSVSTLTIQRTQQEDSAVYLCASSPGGVPYNEQFFGPGTRLTVL.

The rearrangement joins TRBV9 to TRBJ1-4; D gene unclear. The ends were cut back, 4 bases at V and 8 bases at J, with 18 bases in the middle. The length of the CDR3 is 15 residues. CDR1 is SGDLS and CDR2 is YYNGEE in the germline V gene. CDR3 sequence reads: CASSLGPSSGEKLFF. The CDR3 coding sequence is TGTGCCAGCAGCCTAGGACCGTCGTCGGGGGAAAAACTGTTTTTT.

J is TRBJ2-7 and V is TRBV19; D perhaps matches TRBD1 (5 bases). Per the germline V gene, CDR1 is LNHDA and CDR2 is SQIVND (reference sequence). The CDR3 runs 16 residues. V was cut by 4 bases and J by 2 bases, with 18 bases left in between. The CDR3, as DNA: TGTGCCAGTAGTACCCTCCAAGGGGTCCTAGCCTACGAGCAGTACTTC. Amino acid sequence: CASSTLQGVLAYEQYF.

This rearrangement joins TRBV6-1 to TRBJ1-2, with 7 bases aligning to TRBD1. V was pared by 8 bases and J by 0 bases, with 6 bases of the junction left unmatched. The CDR3 runs 14 residues. Germline CDR1 is MNHNS and CDR2 is SASEGT. The chain's CDR3 is CASGRTGANYGYTF. The CDR3 region has the DNA TGTGCCAGCGGCAGGACAGGAGCTAACTATGGCTACACCTTC.

The chain combines TRBV6-5 with TRBJ2-7, with 9 bases matching TRBD1. The germline V gene encodes CDR1 MNHEY and CDR2 SVGAGI. This CDR3 is built from 14 residues. Trimming cost V 6 bases and J 3 bases; bases outside gene matches: 6. CDR3 nucleotides: TGTGCCAGCAGGGGGACAGGGTACCTCTACGAGCAGTACTTC. It encodes CASRGTGYLYEQYF.

The rearrangement joins TRBV6-1 to TRBJ1-3; weak D call: TRBD1 (6 bases). This CDR3 comprises 15 residues. The germline V gene has CDR1 MNHNS and CDR2 SASEGT. Trimming shortened V by 2 bases and J by 0 bases, and 8 bases separated the two germline ends. CDR3 amino acids: CASSEQGSSGNTIYF. The CDR3 nucleotides read TGTGCCAGCAGTGAACAGGGGAGCTCTGGAAACACCATATATTTT.

The CDR3 sequence is CAWSRETSDIQYF. CDR3 DNA sequence: TGTGCCTGGAGTCGGGAGACCTCGGACATTCAGTACTTC. The chain joins TRBV30 to TRBJ2-4, with D perhaps matching TRBD2 (6 bases). Germline V gene data show CDR1 as GTSNPN and CDR2 as SVGIG (reference sequence). Trimming shortened V by 2 bases and J by 8 bases, and 13 bases separated the two germline ends. The CDR3 sequence is 13 residues long.

V usage is TRBV6-1 and J usage is TRBJ2-7; TRBD1 agrees at 8 bases. Losses at the gene ends were 9 bases for V and 4 bases for J; bases not matched to a gene: 11. The CDR3 contains 14 residues. CDR1 and CDR2 from the germline V gene are MNHNS and SASEGT. The CDR3 DNA follows: TGTGCCAGTCATCAGGACAGGGCTGGGTACGAGCAGTACTTC. It encodes CASHQDRAGYEQYF.

J is TRBJ1-2 and V is TRBV7-8; D is ambiguous. The V and J ends lost 1 base and 4 bases respectively, with 16 bases between them. Germline CDR1 reads SGHVS; CDR2 reads FQNEAQ. This CDR3 has 16 residues. The CDR3 nucleotides read TGTGCCAGCAGCTTAGAGAACTTCTCAGGCGCCTATGGCTACACCTTC. Translated: CASSLENFSGAYGYTF.

The rearrangement uses TRBV28 and TRBJ2-2, with 9 bases that match TRBD1. The germline V gene encodes CDR1 MDHEN and CDR2 SYDVKM. The CDR3 is made up of 15 amino acids. V shed 4 bases and J 5 bases; nucleotides not matched to a gene: 5. The DNA of the CDR3 is TGTGCCAGCAGTTCACAGGGGGCGGAGACCGGGGAGCTGTTTTTT. It encodes CASSSQGAETGELFF.

This chain connects TRBV10-3 to TRBJ1-2; D unresolved. Germline CDR1 is ENHRY and CDR2 is SYGVKD. There are 11 residues in the CDR3. Trimming pared 10 bases from V and 6 bases from J, leaving 12 bases between. The DNA of the CDR3 is TGTGCCACCCTCGATGAGGATGGCTACACCTTC. The encoded protein is CATLDEDGYTF.

This sequence joins TRBV10-3 and TRBJ2-1; D might be TRBD2 (5 bases). The CDR3 length is 13 residues. V lost 8 bases and J 5 bases, leaving 13 bases between the germline ends. CDR1 is ENHRY and CDR2 is SYGVKD in the germline V gene. The CDR3 DNA reads as TGTGCCATCTCCCCGGAGGAAGACAATGAGCAGTTCTTC. Protein product: CAISPEEDNEQFF.

The chain combines TRBV14 with TRBJ2-7, with a weak D call TRBD1 (5 bases). The V and J ends lost 1 base and 3 bases respectively, with 10 bases between them. Germline V gene data show CDR1 as SGHDN and CDR2 as FVKESK. CDR3 length: 14 residues. The CDR3 sequence: CASSQGQGDYEQYF. The CDR3 region has the DNA TGTGCCAGCAGCCAAGGCCAAGGGGACTACGAGCAGTACTTC. The full variable domain, completed using reference TRBV14 and TRBJ2-7, is EAGVTQFPSHSVIEKGQTVTLRCDPISGHDNLYWYRRVMGKEIKFLLHFVKESKQDESGMPNNRFLAERTGGTYSTLKVQPAELEDSGVYFCASSQGQGDYEQYFGPGTRLTVT.

V gene TRBV11-3 combines with J gene TRBJ2-3; the D gene is possibly TRBD2 (6 bases). In germline, CDR1 is SGHNT, CDR2 YENEEA. The CDR3 runs 12 residues. V dropped 8 bases and J dropped 3 bases, with 9 bases sitting between them. Written as DNA, the CDR3 is TGTGCCAGCGGGGGGAGTACAGATACGCAGTATTTT. Its translation: CASGGSTDTQYF. Variable domain in full (rest from reference TRBV11-3 and TRBJ2-3): EAGVVQSPRYKIIEKKQPVAFWCNPISGHNTLYWYLQNLGQGPELLIRYENEEAVDDSQLPKDRFSAERLKGVDSTLKIQPAELGDSAVYLCASGGSTDTQYFGPGTRLTVL.

This chain connects TRBV7-2 to TRBJ1-1; D perhaps matches TRBD1 (5 bases). The CDR3 totals 12 residues. V was cut by 5 bases and J by 14 bases, with 18 bases left in between. The germline V gene encodes CDR1 SGHTA and CDR2 FQGNSA. This CDR3 reads CASSLWGGVSFF. The CDR3 DNA is TGTGCCAGCAGCCTTTGGGGGGGAGTGTCGTTCTTT. Combining the CDR3 with reference TRBV7-2 and TRBJ1-1 gives the whole variable domain GAGVSQSPSNKVTEKGKDVELRCDPISGHTALYWYRQSLGQGLEFLIYFQGNSAPDKSGLPSDRFSAERTGGSVSTLTIQRTQQEDSAVYLCASSLWGGVSFFGQGTRLTVV.

This chain joins TRBV2 and TRBJ2-7, with 7 bases lining up with TRBD1. After removal of 10 bases from V and 3 bases from J, the junction contained 9 bases not matched to a gene. Germline V CDR1 and CDR2: SNHLY, FYNNEI. The CDR3 length is 13 residues. CDR3 region: CATGRGQYYEQYF. CDR3 bases: TGTGCCACCGGCCGGGGACAGTACTACGAGCAGTACTTC.

This clone was detected a few times. The rearrangement links TRBV6-1 to TRBJ1-1; 10 positions agree with TRBD1. Germline CDR1 is MNHNS and CDR2 is SASEGT. The CDR3 loop spans 15 amino acids. Trimming removed 1 base from V and 4 bases from J; junction bases left unmatched: 3. This chain's CDR3 is CASSEGDRGPTEAFF. CDR3 nucleotide sequence: TGTGCCAGCAGTGAAGGGGACAGGGGCCCCACTGAAGCTTTCTTT.